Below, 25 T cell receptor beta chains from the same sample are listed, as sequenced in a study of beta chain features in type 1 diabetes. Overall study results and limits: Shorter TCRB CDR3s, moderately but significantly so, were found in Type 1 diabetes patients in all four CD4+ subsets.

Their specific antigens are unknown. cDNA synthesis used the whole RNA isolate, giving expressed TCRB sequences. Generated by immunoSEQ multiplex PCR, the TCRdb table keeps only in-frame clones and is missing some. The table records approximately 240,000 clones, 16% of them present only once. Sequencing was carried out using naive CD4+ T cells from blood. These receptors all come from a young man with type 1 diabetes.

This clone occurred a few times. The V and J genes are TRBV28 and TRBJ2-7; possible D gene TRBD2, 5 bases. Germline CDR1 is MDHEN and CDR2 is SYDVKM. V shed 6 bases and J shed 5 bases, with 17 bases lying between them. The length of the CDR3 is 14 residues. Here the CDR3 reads CASSLGSPGNEQYF. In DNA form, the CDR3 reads TGTGCCAGCAGCCTAGGGAGTCCAGGCAACGAGCAGTACTTC.

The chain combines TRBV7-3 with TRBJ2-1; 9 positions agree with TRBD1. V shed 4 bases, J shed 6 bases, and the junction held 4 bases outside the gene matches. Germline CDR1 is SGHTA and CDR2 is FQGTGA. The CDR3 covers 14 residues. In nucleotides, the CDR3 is TGTGCCAGCAGCTCCCGACAGGGGGGCAATGAGCAGTTCTTC. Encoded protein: CASSSRQGGNEQFF.

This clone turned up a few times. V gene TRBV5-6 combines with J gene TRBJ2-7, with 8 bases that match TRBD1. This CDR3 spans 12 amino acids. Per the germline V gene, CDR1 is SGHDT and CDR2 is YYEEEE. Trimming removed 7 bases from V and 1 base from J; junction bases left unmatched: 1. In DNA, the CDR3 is TGTGCCAGCGGGACAGGATCCTACGAGCAGTACTTC. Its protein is CASGTGSYEQYF.

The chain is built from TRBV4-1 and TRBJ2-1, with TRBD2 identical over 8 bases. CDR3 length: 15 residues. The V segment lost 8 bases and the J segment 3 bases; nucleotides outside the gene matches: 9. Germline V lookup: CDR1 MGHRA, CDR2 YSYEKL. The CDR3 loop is CASGLSGSLYNEQFF. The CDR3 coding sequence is TGCGCCAGCGGACTGAGCGGGAGTCTCTACAATGAGCAGTTCTTC.

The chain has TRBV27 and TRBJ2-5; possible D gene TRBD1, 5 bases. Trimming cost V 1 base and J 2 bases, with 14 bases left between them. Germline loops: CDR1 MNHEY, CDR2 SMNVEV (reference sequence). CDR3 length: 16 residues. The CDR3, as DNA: TGTGCCAGCAGTTTATTTGCAGGGCAATGGCAAGAGACCCAGTACTTC. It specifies CASSLFAGQWQETQYF.

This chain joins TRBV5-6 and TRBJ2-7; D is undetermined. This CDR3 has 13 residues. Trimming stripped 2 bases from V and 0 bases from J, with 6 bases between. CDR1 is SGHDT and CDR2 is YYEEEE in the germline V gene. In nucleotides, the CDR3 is TGTGCCAGCAGCTTACGAAACTCCTACGAGCAGTACTTC. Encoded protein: CASSLRNSYEQYF.

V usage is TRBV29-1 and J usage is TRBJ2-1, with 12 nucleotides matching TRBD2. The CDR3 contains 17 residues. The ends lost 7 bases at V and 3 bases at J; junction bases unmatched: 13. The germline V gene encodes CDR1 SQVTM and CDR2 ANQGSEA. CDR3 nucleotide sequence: TGCAGCGCCACCGGACTAGCGGGACAAAGCCTCTACAATGAGCAGTTCTTC. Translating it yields CSATGLAGQSLYNEQFF.

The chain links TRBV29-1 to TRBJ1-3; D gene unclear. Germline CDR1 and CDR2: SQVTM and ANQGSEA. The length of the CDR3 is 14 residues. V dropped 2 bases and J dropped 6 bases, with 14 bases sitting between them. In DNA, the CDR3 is TGCAGCGTTGAACCGTCCTCGAGGATAAACACCATATATTTT. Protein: CSVEPSSRINTIYF.

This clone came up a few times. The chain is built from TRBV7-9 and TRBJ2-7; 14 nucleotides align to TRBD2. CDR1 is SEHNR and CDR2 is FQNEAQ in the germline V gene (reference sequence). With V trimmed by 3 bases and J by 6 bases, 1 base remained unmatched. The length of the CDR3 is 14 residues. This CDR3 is CASSLGLAGVEQYF. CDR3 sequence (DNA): TGTGCCAGCAGCTTGGGACTAGCGGGAGTCGAGCAGTACTTC.

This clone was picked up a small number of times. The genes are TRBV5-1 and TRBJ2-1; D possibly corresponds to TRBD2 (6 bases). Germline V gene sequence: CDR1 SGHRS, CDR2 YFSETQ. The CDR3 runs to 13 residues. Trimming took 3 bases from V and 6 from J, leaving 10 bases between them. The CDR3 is CASSSLTSNEQFF. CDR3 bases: TGCGCCAGCAGCTCGTTGACTAGCAATGAGCAGTTCTTC.

This CDR3 reads CASSLSASVGEQYF. As DNA, the CDR3 is TGTGCCAGCAGCTTAAGTGCTAGCGTAGGCGAGCAGTACTTC. V and J are TRBV7-2 and TRBJ2-7; D is perhaps TRBD2 (6 bases). Germline V gives CDR1 SGHTA, CDR2 FQGNSA. CDR3 size: 14 residues. V was pared by 2 bases and J by 6 bases, with 14 bases between.

The CDR3 DNA reads as TGTGCCAGCGGAACAGGGACTGGGGCCAACGTCCTGACTTTC. The encoded protein is CASGTGTGANVLTF. The chain employs TRBV7-2 and TRBJ2-6; D possibly corresponds to TRBD1 (6 bases). The CDR3 totals 14 residues. V lost 8 bases and J lost 2, with 10 bases in between. Per the germline V gene, CDR1 is SGHTA and CDR2 is FQGNSA.

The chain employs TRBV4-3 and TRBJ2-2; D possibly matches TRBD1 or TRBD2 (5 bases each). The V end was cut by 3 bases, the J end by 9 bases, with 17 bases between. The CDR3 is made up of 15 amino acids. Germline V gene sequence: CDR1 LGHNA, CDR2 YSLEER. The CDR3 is CASSQFGTLGRELFF. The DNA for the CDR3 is TGCGCCAGCAGCCAGTTCGGGACCCTCGGCCGGGAGCTGTTTTTT.

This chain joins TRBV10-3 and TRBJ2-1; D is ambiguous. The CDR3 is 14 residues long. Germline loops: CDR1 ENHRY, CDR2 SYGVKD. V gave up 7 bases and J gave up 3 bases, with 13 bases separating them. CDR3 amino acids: CAITETTDYNEQFF. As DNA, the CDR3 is TGTGCCATCACCGAGACGACTGACTACAATGAGCAGTTCTTC.

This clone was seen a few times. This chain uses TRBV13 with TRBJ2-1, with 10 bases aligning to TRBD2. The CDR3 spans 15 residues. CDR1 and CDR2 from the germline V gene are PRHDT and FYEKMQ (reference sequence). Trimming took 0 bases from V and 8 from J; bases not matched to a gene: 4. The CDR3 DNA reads TGTGCCAGCAGCTTAGGCACAGCGGGAGGGTATGAGCAGTTCTTC. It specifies CASSLGTAGGYEQFF.

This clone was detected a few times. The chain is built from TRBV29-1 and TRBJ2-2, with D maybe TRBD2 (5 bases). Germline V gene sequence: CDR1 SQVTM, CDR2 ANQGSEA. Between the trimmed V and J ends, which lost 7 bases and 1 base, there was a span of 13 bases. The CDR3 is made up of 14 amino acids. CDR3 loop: CSGGWELNTGELFF. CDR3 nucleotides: TGCAGCGGGGGATGGGAGTTGAACACCGGGGAGCTGTTTTTT.

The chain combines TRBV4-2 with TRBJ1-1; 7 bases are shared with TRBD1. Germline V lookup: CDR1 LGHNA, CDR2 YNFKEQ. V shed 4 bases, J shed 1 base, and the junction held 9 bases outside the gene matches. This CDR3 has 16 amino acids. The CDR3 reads CASSPRETGPNTEAFF. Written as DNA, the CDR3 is TGTGCCAGCAGCCCTCGAGAGACAGGGCCGAACACTGAAGCTTTCTTT.

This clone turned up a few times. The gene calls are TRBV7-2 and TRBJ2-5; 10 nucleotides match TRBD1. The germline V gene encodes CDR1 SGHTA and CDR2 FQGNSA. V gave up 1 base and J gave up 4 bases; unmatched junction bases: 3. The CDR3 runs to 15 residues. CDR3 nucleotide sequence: TGTGCCAGCAGCTTAGGACAGGGGGCAAGAGAGACCCAGTACTTC. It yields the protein CASSLGQGARETQYF. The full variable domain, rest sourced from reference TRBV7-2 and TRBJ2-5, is GAGVSQSPSNKVTEKGKDVELRCDPISGHTALYWYRQSLGQGLEFLIYFQGNSAPDKSGLPSDRFSAERTGGSVSTLTIQRTQQEDSAVYLCASSLGQGARETQYFGPGTRLLVL.

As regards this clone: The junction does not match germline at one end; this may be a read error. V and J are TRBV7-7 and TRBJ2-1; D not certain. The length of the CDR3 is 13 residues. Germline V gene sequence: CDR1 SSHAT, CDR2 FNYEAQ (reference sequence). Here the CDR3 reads CASSAIVPGEQFF. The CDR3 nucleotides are TGTGCTAGCAGCGCGATAGTCCCTGGTGAGCAGTTCTTC.

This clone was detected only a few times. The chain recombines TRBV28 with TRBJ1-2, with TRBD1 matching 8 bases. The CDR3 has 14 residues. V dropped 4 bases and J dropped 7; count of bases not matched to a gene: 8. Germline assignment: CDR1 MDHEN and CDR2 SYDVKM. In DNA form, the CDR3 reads TGTGCCAGCAGTTACGTACCAGGGGGCCGTGGCTACACCTTC. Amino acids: CASSYVPGGRGYTF.

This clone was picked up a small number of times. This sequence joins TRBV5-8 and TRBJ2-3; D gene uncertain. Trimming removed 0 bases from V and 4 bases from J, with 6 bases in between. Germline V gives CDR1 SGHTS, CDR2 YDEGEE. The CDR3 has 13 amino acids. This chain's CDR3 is CASSLGRSDTQYF. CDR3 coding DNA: TGTGCCAGCAGCTTGGGCAGGTCAGATACGCAGTATTTT.

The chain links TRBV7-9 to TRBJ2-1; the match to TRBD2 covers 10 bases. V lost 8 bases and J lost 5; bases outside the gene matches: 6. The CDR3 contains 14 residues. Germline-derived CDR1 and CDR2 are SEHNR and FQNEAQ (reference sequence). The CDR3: CASRTSGIDNEQFF. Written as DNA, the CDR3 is TGTGCCAGCCGCACTAGCGGGATTGACAATGAGCAGTTCTTC.

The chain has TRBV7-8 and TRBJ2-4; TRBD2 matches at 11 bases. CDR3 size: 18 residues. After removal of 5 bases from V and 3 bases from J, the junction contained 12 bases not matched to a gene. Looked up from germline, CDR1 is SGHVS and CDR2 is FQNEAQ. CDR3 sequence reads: CASSPGLAVAWGKNIQYF. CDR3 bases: TGTGCCAGCAGCCCGGGACTAGCGGTAGCCTGGGGCAAAAACATTCAGTACTTC.

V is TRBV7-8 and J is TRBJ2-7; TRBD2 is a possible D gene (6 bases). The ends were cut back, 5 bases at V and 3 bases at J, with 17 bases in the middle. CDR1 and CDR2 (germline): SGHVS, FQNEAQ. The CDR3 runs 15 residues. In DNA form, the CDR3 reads TGTGCCAGCAGCCCAGCTTTGATAGCGGTCTACGAGCAGTACTTC. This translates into CASSPALIAVYEQYF.

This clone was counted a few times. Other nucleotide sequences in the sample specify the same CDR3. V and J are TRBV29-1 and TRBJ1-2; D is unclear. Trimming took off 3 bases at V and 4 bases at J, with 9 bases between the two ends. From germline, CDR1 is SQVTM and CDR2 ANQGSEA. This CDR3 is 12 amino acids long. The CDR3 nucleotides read TGCAGCGTTGAGGCCGGATTCTATGGCTACACCTTC. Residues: CSVEAGFYGYTF. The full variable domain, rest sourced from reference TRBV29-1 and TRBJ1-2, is SAVISQKPSRDICQRGTSLTIQCQVDSQVTMMFWYRQQPGQSLTLIATANQGSEATYESGFVIDKFPISRPNLTFSTLTVSNMSPEDSSIYLCSVEAGFYGYTFGSGTRLTVV.